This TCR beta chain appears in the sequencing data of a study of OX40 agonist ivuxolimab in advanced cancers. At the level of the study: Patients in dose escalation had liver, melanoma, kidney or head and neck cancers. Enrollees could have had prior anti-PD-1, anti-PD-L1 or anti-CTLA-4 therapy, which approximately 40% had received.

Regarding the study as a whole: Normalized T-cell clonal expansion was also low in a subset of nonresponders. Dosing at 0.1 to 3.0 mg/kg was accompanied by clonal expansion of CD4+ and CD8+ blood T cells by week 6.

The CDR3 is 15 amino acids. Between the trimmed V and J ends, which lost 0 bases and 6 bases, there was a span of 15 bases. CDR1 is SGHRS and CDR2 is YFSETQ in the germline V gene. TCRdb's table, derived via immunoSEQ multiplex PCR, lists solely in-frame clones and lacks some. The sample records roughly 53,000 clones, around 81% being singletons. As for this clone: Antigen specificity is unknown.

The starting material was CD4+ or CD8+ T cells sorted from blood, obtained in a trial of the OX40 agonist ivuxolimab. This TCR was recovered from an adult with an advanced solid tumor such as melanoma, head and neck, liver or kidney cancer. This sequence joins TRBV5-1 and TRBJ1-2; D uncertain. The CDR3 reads CASSLANSAGNGYTF. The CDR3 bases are TGCGCCAGCAGCTTGGCCAATTCAGCGGGGAATGGCTACACCTTC.